The T cell receptor (beta chain) under discussion was sequenced for a study of cytomegalovirus exposure and HLA in healthy donors. Study-wide results and caveats: According to a later analysis, donors in an Asian-associated ancestry cluster reportedly had fewer N-insertions than the roughly 720-donor mean. Cytomegalovirus association was assigned to about 150 TCR beta chains. Owing to their indistinguishability, certain V segments, notably TRBV6-2 and TRBV6-3, were excluded. A later analysis associated 15,000 to 20,000 TCR beta sequences with HLA alleles at a 0.05 false discovery rate.

V trimming: 4 bases; J trimming: 0 bases; junction bases outside the gene matches: 8. CDR3 length: 16 residues. Per germline, CDR1 SQVTM and CDR2 ANQGSEA. The PCR employed 60 Vbeta primers together with 13 Jbeta primers. The data were produced by immunoSEQ multiplex PCR, yet TCRdb's version contains in-frame clones alone and is incomplete. The sample carries some 98,000 clones, about two thirds recorded once. About this clone: Its antigen remains unidentified.

V gene TRBV29-1 combines with J gene TRBJ2-1; 8 positions match TRBD1. The specimen sequenced was PBMCs. The sequence was obtained from a man aged 50-60 years in good health and CMV-seronegative. The CDR3, as DNA: TGCAGCGTTGGGCTACAGGGGGGCAGCTCCTACAATGAGCAGTTCTTC. This codes for CSVGLQGGSSYNEQFF.